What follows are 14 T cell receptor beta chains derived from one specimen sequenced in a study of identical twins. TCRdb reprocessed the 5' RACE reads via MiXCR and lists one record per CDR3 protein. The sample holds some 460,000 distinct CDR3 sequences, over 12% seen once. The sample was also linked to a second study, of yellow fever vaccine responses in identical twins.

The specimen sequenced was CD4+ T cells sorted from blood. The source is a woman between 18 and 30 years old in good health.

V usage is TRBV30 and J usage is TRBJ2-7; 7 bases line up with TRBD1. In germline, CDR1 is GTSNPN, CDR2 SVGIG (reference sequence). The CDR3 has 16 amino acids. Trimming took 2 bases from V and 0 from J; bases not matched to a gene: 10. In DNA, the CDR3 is TGTGCCTGGAGTCTCAGACAGGGCTACAGCTCCTACGAGCAGTACTTC. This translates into CAWSLRQGYSSYEQYF.

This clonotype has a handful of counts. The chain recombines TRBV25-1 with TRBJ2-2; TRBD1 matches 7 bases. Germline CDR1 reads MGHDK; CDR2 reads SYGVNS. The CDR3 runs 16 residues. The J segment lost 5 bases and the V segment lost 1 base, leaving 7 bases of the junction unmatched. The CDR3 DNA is TGTGCCAGCAGTGAATCCCGACAGGGAAGGACCGGGGAGCTGTTTTTT. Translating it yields CASSESRQGRTGELFF.

The CDR3 DNA is TGTGCCAGCAGCCTCGGGACCCTGAACACTGAAGCTTTCTTT. Translating gives CASSLGTLNTEAFF. The chain employs TRBV3-1 and TRBJ1-1; the D gene is possibly TRBD1 (5 bases). V lost 4 bases and J lost 0, with 9 bases in between. Germline V gene sequence: CDR1 LGHDT, CDR2 YNNKEL (reference sequence). The CDR3 extends over 14 amino acids.

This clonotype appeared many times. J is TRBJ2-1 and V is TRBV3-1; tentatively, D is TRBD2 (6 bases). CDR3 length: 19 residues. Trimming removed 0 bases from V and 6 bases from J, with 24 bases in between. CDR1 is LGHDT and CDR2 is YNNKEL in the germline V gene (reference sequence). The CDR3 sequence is CASSQDPNRFSGWGNEQFF. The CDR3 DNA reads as TGTGCCAGCAGCCAAGACCCCAATCGGTTTAGCGGTTGGGGCAATGAGCAGTTCTTC.

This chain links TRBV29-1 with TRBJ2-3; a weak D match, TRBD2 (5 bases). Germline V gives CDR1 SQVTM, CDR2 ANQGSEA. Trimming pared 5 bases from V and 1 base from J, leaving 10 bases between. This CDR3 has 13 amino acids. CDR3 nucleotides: TGCAGCGTTCCGTGGACTCGCACAGATACGCAGTATTTT. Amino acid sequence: CSVPWTRTDTQYF.

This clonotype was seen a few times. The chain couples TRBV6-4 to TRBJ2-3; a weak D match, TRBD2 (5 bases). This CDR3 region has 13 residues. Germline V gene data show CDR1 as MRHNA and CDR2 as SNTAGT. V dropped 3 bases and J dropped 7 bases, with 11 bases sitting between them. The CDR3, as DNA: TGTGCCAGCAGTGAAGCCACTAGAAATACGCAGTATTTT. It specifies CASSEATRNTQYF.

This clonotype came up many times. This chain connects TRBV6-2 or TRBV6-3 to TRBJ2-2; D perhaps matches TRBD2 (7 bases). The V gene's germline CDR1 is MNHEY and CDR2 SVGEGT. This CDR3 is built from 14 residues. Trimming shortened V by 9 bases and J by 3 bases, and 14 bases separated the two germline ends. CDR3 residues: CARPGGTDTGELFF. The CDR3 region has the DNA TGTGCCAGGCCGGGGGGCACGGACACCGGGGAGCTGTTTTTT.

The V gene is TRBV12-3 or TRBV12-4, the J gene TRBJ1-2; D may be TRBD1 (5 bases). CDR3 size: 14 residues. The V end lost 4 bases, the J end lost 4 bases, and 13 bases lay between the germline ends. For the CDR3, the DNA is TGTGCCAGCAGTTCGGGGGATGGTAGCTATGGCTACACCTTC. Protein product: CASSSGDGSYGYTF.

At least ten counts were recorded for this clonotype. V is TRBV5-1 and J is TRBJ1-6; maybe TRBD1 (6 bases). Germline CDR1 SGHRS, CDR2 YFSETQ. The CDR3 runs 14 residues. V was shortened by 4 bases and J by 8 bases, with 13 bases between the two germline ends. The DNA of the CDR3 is TGCGCCAGCAGCGGGCAGGGGCGAGATTCACCCCTCCACTTT. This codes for CASSGQGRDSPLHF.

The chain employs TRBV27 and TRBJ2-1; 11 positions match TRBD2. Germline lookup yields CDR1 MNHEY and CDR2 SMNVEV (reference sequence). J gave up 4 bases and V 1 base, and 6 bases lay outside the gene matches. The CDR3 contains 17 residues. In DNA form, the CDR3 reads TGTGCCAGCAGTTTATGGTCTAGCGGGAGGCTATACAATGAGCAGTTCTTC. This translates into CASSLWSSGRLYNEQFF.

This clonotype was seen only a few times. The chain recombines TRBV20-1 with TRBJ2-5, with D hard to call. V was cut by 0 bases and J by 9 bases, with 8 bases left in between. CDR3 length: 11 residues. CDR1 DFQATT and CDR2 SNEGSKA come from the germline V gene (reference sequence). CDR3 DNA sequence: TGCAGTGCTAGAGATCCTCCTGCCCAGTACTTC. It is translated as CSARDPPAQYF.

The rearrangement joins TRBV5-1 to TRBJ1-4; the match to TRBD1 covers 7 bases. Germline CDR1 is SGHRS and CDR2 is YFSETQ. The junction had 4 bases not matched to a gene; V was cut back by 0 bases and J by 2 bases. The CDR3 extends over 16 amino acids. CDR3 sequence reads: CASSLEPTGTNEKLFF. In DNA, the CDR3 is TGCGCCAGCAGCTTGGAGCCGACAGGGACTAATGAAAAACTGTTTTTT.

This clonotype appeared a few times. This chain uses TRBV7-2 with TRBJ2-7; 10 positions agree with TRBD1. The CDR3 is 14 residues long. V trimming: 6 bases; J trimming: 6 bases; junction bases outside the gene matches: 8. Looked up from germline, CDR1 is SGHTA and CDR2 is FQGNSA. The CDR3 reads CASSRPGQGFEQYF. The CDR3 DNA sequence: TGTGCCAGCAGTCGGCCGGGACAGGGGTTCGAGCAGTACTTC. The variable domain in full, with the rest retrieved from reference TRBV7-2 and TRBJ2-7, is GAGVSQSPSNKVTEKGKDVELRCDPISGHTALYWYRQSLGQGLEFLIYFQGNSAPDKSGLPSDRFSAERTGGSVSTLTIQRTQQEDSAVYLCASSRPGQGFEQYFGPGTRLTVT.

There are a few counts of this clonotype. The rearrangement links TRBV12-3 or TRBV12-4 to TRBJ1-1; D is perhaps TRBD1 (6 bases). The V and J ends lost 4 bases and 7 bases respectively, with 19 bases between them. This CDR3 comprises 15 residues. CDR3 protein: CASSSAGGTGIEAFF. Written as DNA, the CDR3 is TGTGCCAGCAGTTCGGCGGGCGGCACAGGGATTGAAGCTTTCTTT.